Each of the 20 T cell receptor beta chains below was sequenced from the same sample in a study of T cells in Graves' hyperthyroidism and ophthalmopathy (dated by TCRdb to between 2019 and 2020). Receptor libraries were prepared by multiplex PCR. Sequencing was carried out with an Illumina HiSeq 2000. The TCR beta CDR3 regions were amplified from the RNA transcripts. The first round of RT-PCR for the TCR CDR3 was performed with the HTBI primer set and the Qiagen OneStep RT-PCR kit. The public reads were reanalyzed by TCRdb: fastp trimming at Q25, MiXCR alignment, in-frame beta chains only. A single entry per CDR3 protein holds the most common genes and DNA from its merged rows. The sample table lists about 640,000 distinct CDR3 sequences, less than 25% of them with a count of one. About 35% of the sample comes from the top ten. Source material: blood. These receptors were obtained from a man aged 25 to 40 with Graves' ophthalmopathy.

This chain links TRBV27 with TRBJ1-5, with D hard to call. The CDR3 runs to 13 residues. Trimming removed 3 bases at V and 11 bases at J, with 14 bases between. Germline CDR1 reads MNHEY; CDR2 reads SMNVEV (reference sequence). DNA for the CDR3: TGTGCCAGCAGTTTTGGGCACTACTCGGCCCAGCATTTT. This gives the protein CASSFGHYSAQHF.

The DNA of the CDR3 is TGTGCCAGCAGCTTGGAAGGGGGCGGGCAGTTCTTC. Its protein product is CASSLEGGGQFF. The chain carries TRBV5-6 and TRBJ2-1; 7 bases line up with TRBD1. The germline V gene encodes CDR1 SGHDT and CDR2 YYEEEE. This CDR3 comprises 12 residues. V was clipped by 0 bases and J by 12 bases; unmatched bases: 3.

This CDR3 reads CASSPGTGFEQFF. Here the CDR3 DNA reads TGTGCCAGCAGTCCCGGGACAGGGTTTGAGCAGTTCTTC. J is TRBJ2-1 and V is TRBV27; 9 bases are shared with TRBD1. CDR1 is MNHEY, CDR2 SMNVEV, per germline (reference sequence). V lost 5 bases and J lost 9; bases outside the gene matches: 5. This CDR3 contains 13 residues.

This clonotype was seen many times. The CDR3 protein is CASSKIGEQYF. The CDR3 bases are TGTGCCAGCAGCAAGATAGGGGAGCAGTACTTC. The chain has TRBV7-2 and TRBJ2-7; D remains ambiguous. The germline V gene encodes CDR1 SGHTA and CDR2 FQGNSA. V dropped 5 bases and J dropped 7 bases, with 9 bases sitting between them. This CDR3 has 11 amino acids.

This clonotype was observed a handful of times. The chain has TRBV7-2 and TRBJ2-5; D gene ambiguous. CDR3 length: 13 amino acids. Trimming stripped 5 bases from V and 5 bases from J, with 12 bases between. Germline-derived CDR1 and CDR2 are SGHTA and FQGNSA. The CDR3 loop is CASSPGPVETQYF. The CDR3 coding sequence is TGTGCCAGCAGCCCTGGCCCGGTGGAGACCCAGTACTTC.

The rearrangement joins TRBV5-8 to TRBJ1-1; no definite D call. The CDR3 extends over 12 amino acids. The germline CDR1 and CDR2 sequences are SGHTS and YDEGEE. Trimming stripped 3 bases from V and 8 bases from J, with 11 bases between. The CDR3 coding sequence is TGTGCCAGCAGCTCACCGGGCCGAGAAGCTTTCTTT. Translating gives CASSSPGREAFF.

The CDR3 protein is CASSTRQGMYGYTF. The CDR3 region has the DNA TGTGCCAGTAGTACCCGACAGGGGATGTATGGCTACACCTTC. The chain employs TRBV19 and TRBJ1-2; 8 nucleotides line up with TRBD1. The V segment lost 4 bases and the J segment 5 bases; nucleotides outside the gene matches: 6. CDR3 length: 14 residues. From germline, CDR1 is LNHDA and CDR2 SQIVND (reference sequence).

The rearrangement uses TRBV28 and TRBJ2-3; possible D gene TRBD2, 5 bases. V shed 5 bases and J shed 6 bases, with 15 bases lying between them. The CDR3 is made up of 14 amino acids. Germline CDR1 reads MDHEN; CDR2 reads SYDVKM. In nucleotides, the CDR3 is TGTGCCAGCAGTCCCACTGGACTGATCGATACGCAGTATTTT. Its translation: CASSPTGLIDTQYF.

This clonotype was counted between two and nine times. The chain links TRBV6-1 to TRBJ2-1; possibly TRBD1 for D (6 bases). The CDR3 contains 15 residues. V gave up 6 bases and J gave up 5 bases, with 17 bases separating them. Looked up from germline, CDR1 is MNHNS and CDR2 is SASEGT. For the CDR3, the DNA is TGTGCCAGCAGGTCCCAGGGGATTGAGAACAATGAGCAGTTCTTC. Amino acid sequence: CASRSQGIENNEQFF.

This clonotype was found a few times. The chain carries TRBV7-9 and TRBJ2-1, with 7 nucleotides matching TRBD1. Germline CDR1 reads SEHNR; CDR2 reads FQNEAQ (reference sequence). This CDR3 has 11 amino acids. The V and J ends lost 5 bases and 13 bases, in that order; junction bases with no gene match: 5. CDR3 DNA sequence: TGTGCCAGCAGCCTCCGGGACAGACAGTTCTTC. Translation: CASSLRDRQFF.

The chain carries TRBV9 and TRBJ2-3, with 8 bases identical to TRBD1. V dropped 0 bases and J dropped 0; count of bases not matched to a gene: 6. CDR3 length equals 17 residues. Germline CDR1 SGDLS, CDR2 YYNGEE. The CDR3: CASSVALDRGSTDTQYF. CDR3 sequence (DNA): TGTGCCAGCAGCGTAGCCCTCGACAGGGGTAGCACAGATACGCAGTATTTT.

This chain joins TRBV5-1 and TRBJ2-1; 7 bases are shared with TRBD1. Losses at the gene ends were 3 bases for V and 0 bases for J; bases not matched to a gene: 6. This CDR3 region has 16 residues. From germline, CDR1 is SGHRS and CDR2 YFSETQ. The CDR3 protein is CASSWDSESSYNEQFF. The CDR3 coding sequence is TGCGCCAGCAGCTGGGACAGCGAGAGCTCCTACAATGAGCAGTTCTTC.

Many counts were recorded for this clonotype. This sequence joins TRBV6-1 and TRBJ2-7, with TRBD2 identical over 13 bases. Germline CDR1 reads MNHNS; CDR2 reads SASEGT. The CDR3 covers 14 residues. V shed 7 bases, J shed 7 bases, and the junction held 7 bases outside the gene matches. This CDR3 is CASKLAGGPGEQYF. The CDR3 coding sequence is TGTGCCAGCAAACTAGCGGGAGGGCCTGGGGAGCAGTACTTC.

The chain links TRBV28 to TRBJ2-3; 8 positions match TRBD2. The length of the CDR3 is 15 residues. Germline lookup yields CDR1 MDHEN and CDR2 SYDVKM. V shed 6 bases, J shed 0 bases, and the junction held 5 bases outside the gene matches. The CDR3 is CASRAAGGSTDTQYF. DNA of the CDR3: TGTGCCAGCAGGGCCGCGGGAGGCAGCACAGATACGCAGTATTTT.

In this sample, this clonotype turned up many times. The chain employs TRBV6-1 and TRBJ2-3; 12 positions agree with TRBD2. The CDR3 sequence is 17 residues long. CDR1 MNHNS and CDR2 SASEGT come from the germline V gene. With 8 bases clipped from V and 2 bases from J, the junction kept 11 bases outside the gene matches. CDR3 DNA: TGTGCCAGCGAGGGGCTAGCGGGAGGGGCTCTCACAGATACGCAGTATTTT. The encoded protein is CASEGLAGGALTDTQYF.

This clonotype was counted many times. The CDR3 DNA reads as TGCGCCAGCAGCGGAGGGGCCAGAGCTGAGCAGTACTTC. This translates into CASSGGARAEQYF. The chain joins TRBV5-1 to TRBJ2-7; tentatively, D is TRBD2 (6 bases). The CDR3 consists of 13 residues. Germline CDR1 SGHRS, CDR2 YFSETQ. V shed 4 bases and J shed 7 bases, with 15 bases lying between them.

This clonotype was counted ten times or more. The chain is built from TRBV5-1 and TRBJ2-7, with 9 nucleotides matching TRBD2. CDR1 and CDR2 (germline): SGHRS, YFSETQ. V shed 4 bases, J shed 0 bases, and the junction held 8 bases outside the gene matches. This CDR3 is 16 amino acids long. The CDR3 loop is CASSAPSSGISYEQYF. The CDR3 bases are TGCGCCAGCAGCGCTCCGTCTAGCGGGATCTCCTACGAGCAGTACTTC. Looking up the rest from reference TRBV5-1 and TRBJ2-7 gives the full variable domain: KAGVTQTPRYLIKTRGQQVTLSCSPISGHRSVSWYQQTPGQGLQFLFEYFSETQRNKGNFPGRFSGRQFSNSRSEMNVSTLELGDSALYLCASSAPSSGISYEQYFGPGTRLTVT.

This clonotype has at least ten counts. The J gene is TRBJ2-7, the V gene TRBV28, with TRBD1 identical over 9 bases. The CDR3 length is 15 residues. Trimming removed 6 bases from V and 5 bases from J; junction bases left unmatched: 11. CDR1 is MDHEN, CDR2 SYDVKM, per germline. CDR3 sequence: CASSFPGQGWNEQYF. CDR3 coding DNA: TGTGCCAGCAGCTTCCCGGGACAGGGATGGAACGAGCAGTACTTC.

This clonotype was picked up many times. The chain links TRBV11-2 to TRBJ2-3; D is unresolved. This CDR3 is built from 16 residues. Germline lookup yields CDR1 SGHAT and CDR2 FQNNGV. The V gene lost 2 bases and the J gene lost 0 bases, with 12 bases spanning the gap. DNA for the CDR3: TGTGCCAGCAGCTTAACGGATACAACTAGCACAGATACGCAGTATTTT. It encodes CASSLTDTTSTDTQYF.

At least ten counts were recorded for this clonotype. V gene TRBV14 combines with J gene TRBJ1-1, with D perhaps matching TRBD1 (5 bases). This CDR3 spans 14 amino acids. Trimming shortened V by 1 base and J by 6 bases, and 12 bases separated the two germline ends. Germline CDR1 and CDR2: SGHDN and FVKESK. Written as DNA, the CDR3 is TGTGCCAGCAGCCAAGGCAAGGGGATTGCTGAAGCTTTCTTT. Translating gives CASSQGKGIAEAFF.